This T cell receptor beta chain is drawn from a study of glioma-infiltrating T cells. Across the study: WHO grade II oligodendrogliomas or astrocytomas, plus non-recurrent WHO grade IV glioblastomas, were sampled. Dexamethasone exposure before glioma surgery was limited to six or fewer days. Overall study findings and caveats: Signature shared blood CDR3 motifs were enriched in low-divergence and depleted in high-divergence patients.

Using RNA template, CDR3s of TCR alpha and beta were amplified with iRepertoire arm-PCR. Tissue mRNA or PBMC total RNA, about 90-450 ng, went into one-step reverse transcription and amplification. TCRdb independently ran MiXCR on the multiplex PCR reads; one entry per CDR3 protein. The sample lists fewer than 500,000 distinct CDR3 sequences, roughly 41% seen once, with more than 10% in the top ten. V dropped 4 bases and J dropped 4 bases, with 22 bases sitting between them. Per the germline V gene, CDR1 is ENHRY and CDR2 is SYGVKD. The CDR3 is made up of 17 amino acids. In its sample, this clonotype was seen a few times. Its matching antigen is unknown.

The sample taken for sequencing was glioma tissue, nonneoplastic brain tissue, or PBMCs (not recorded which). The V and J genes are TRBV10-3 and TRBJ1-1, with a weak D call TRBD1 (6 bases). The TCR comes from a human donor with low-grade glioma or glioblastoma, undergoing nonglioma brain surgery, or in good health (not recorded which). CDR3 residues: CAISAAGQRARATEAFF. The CDR3 bases are TGTGCCATCAGTGCGGCGGGACAAAGGGCGAGAGCCACTGAAGCTTTCTTT.